This T cell receptor (beta chain) originates from a study of T cells in Graves' hyperthyroidism and ophthalmopathy. The investigators amplified TCR beta CDR3 regions from RNA transcripts. The HTBI primer set was used in a first-round RT-PCR of the TCR CDR3. A single record per CDR3 protein comes from TCRdb applying MiXCR to the multiplex PCR reads. The sample includes some 800,000 distinct CDR3 sequences, roughly 40% of them seen just once. This clonotype occurred a few times. This TCR came from a man younger than 30 with Graves' hyperthyroidism. Sequencing used blood.

In DNA form, the CDR3 reads TGCGCCAGCAGCCAAGAACGTCAGGTGGTCCTTTGGGCTTTCTTT. Encoded protein: CASSQERQVVLWAFF. The J gene is TRBJ1-1, the V gene TRBV4-1; D remains ambiguous. From germline, CDR1 is MGHRA and CDR2 YSYEKL. CDR3 length: 15 residues. Trimming took 0 bases from V and 11 from J, leaving 19 bases between them.